Presented here are 16 T cell receptor beta chains from one specimen sequenced in a study of kidney transplant recipient with SARS-CoV-2 infection. MiXCR, applied by TCRdb to the reads, yields one record per CDR3 protein. Of about 240,000 distinct CDR3 sequences in the sample, around 26% are singletons; the top ten hold less than 8.5%. The sample was a blood sample, taken at baseline and on roughly day 110 from a kidney transplant recipient. The source is a male patient aged 25-45 years who had COVID-19 and was a kidney transplant recipient. The T cells may partly be graft donor cells.

This clonotype was seen many times. V usage is TRBV7-7 and J usage is TRBJ1-2; no definite D call. In germline, CDR1 is SSHAT, CDR2 FNYEAQ (reference sequence). CDR3 length: 17 amino acids. With 5 bases removed from V and 4 bases from J, the gap between germline ends came to 23 bases. CDR3 DNA sequence: TGTGCCAGCAGCGTGCAACATAAGTGCCGAAAGACCTATGGCTACACCTTC. Its protein product is CASSVQHKCRKTYGYTF.

This clonotype was seen just once. This chain uses TRBV5-1 with TRBJ2-1, with a possible D match to TRBD2 (6 bases). The CDR3 runs to 13 residues. Germline V gene sequence: CDR1 SGHRS, CDR2 YFSETQ. V lost 3 bases and J 6 bases, leaving 10 bases between the germline ends. CDR3 sequence reads: CASSWRGCNEQFF. For the CDR3, the DNA is TGCGCCAGCAGCTGGCGGGGATGCAATGAGCAGTTCTTC.

V is TRBV8-2 and J is TRBJ1-2. TRBV8-2 is deemed a pseudogene. CDR3 length: 16 residues. The CDR3 region is CGSTMSDSRKTYGYTF. The CDR3 nucleotides are TGTGGCAGTACAATGTCTGATAGCCGAAAGACCTATGGCTACACCTTC.

This clonotype has a handful of counts. The V and J genes are TRBV20-1 and TRBJ1-5, with 8 nucleotides matching TRBD1. V gave up 3 bases and J gave up 9 bases; unmatched junction bases: 13. CDR1 is DFQATT, CDR2 SNEGSKA, per germline (reference sequence). The CDR3 is 15 residues long. CDR3: CSARIQGEVGRPQHF. The CDR3 DNA reads TGCAGTGCTAGGATACAGGGGGAGGTAGGTCGGCCCCAGCATTTT.

This clonotype has ten or more counts. The V and J genes are TRBV24-1 and TRBJ2-2, with 9 bases lining up with TRBD2. J was trimmed by 6 bases and V by 7 bases; bases with no gene match: 5. The CDR3 consists of 14 residues. Germline lookup yields CDR1 KGHDR and CDR2 SFDVKD. The DNA of the CDR3 is TGTGCCACCAGATGGACTAGCGTAGCCGGGGAGCTGTTTTTT. It is translated as CATRWTSVAGELFF.

This clonotype was recorded at least ten times. V gene TRBV7-8 combines with J gene TRBJ2-2; perhaps TRBD2 as D (6 bases). Trimming removed 10 bases from V and 5 bases from J, with 8 bases in between. CDR1 is SGHVS, CDR2 FQNEAQ, per germline. The CDR3 length is 11 residues. The CDR3 region is CATEGTGELFF. The DNA for the CDR3 is TGTGCCACGGAGGGGACCGGGGAGCTGTTTTTT.

In this sample, this clonotype turned up many times. The chain recombines TRBV30 with TRBJ2-7; 8 nucleotides line up with TRBD1. The ends lost 5 bases at V and 3 bases at J; junction bases unmatched: 3. The CDR3 runs 12 residues. Per germline, CDR1 GTSNPN and CDR2 SVGIG (reference sequence). The CDR3 nucleotides are TGTGCCTGGTGCGGACAGGGCTACGAGCAGTACTTC. It is translated as CAWCGQGYEQYF.

This chain connects TRBV6-5 to TRBJ2-2; TRBD2 matches at 7 bases. Germline lookup yields CDR1 MNHEY and CDR2 SVGAGI. Losses at the gene ends were 6 bases for V and 6 bases for J; bases not matched to a gene: 16. This CDR3 comprises 17 residues. The CDR3 sequence: CASSYEGGRWSAGELFF. The CDR3 DNA reads as TGTGCCAGCAGCTACGAGGGCGGGAGATGGTCCGCCGGGGAGCTGTTTTTT.

This clonotype has at least ten counts. This chain links TRBV7-9 with TRBJ1-6; D unclear. In germline, CDR1 is SEHNR, CDR2 FQNEAQ (reference sequence). V was pared by 4 bases and J by 10 bases, with 5 bases between. CDR3 length: 11 residues. CDR3 DNA sequence: TGTGCCAGCAGCTCGGGGTCACCCCTCCACTTT. Its protein product is CASSSGSPLHF.

This clonotype was seen many times. The V and J genes are TRBV30 and TRBJ1-2; the D is unclear. V lost 5 bases to trimming and J lost 4 bases, with 23 bases between them. The CDR3 sequence is 16 residues long. Germline lookup yields CDR1 GTSNPN and CDR2 SVGIG (reference sequence). The CDR3 nucleotides read TGTGCCTGGTCCTACGTGCGTTATAGAAAGACCTATGGCTACACCTTC. Its protein product is CAWSYVRYRKTYGYTF.

This clonotype showed up many times. J is TRBJ1-2 and V is TRBV7-6; no firm D call. From germline, CDR1 is SGHVS and CDR2 FNYEAQ. The CDR3 spans 17 residues. V gave up 5 bases and J gave up 4 bases, with 23 bases separating them. CDR3 bases: TGTGCCAGCAGCGTGGAATTTGAATCTCGAAAGACCTATGGCTACACCTTC. Residues: CASSVEFESRKTYGYTF. Drawing the rest from reference TRBV7-6 and TRBJ1-2, the complete variable domain is GAGVSQSPRYKVTKRGQDVALRCDPISGHVSLYWYRQALGQGPEFLTYFNYEAQQDKSGLPNDRFSAERPEGSISTLTIQRTEQRDSAMYRCASSVEFESRKTYGYTFGSGTRLTVV.

This chain links TRBV3-1 with TRBJ2-3, with a possible D match to TRBD2 (6 bases). CDR3 length: 15 residues. Germline CDR1 and CDR2: LGHDT and YNNKEL (reference sequence). The germline V and J ends were trimmed by 1 base and 1 base, with 9 bases remaining between them. This chain's CDR3 is CASSQAGVGTDTQYF. Written as DNA, the CDR3 is TGTGCCAGCAGCCAAGCGGGAGTCGGCACAGATACGCAGTATTTT.

As for this clonotype: A much bigger clone sits one base away, suggesting this may be a read error. CDR3 sequence: CASSSSAGAAEEQFF. In DNA, the CDR3 is TGTGCCAGCAGTTCCTCAGCGGGAGCGGCGGAGGAGCAGTTCTTC. The V and J genes are TRBV12-3 or TRBV12-4 and TRBJ2-3, with 8 bases lining up with TRBD2. The J call may not be correct, given that the DNA end is closer to TRBJ2-1. This CDR3 contains 15 residues.

On this clonotype itself: A much larger clonotype is one base distant, so this may be a read error. The J gene is TRBJ2-6, the V gene TRBV8-2; TRBD1, the table's D call, lacks a check against the DNA. TRBV8-2 is classified as a pseudogene. The CDR3 runs to 17 residues. The CDR3 bases are TGTGGCATGAGTGCTAGGACAACACAAAGTCGGGCCAACGTCCTGACTTTC. Its protein product is CGMSARTTQSRANVLTF.

This clonotype was seen repeatedly, ten times or more. This chain connects TRBV20-1 to TRBJ1-6; no definite D call. The CDR3 has 16 amino acids. The germline V gene encodes CDR1 DFQATT and CDR2 SNEGSKA (reference sequence). Trimming shortened V by 0 bases and J by 0 bases, and 9 bases separated the two germline ends. CDR3 residues: CSAREAVSSYNSPLHF. The CDR3 coding sequence is TGCAGTGCTAGAGAGGCGGTTAGCTCCTATAATTCACCCCTCCACTTT.

This clonotype was found many times. The chain recombines TRBV5-4 with TRBJ1-2; D is undetermined. V was pared by 7 bases and J by 4 bases, with 23 bases between. CDR1 and CDR2 from the germline V gene are SGHNT and YYREEE (reference sequence). This CDR3 has 16 residues. The CDR3 loop is CASVRLVPGKTYGYTF. CDR3 nucleotide sequence: TGTGCCAGCGTCAGGCTCGTACCAGGAAAGACCTATGGCTACACCTTC.